The rows below give T cell receptor beta chains drawn from one sample of a study of glioma-infiltrating T cells. MiXCR was run by TCRdb on the multiplex PCR reads, yielding one entry per CDR3 protein. The table has 300,000 to 450,000 distinct CDR3 sequences, roughly two fifths seen once. The sample was glioma tissue, nonneoplastic brain tissue, or PBMCs (not recorded which). The receptor source for this set is a human donor with low-grade glioma or glioblastoma, undergoing nonglioma brain surgery, or in good health (not recorded which). Each CDR3 is given with its conserved first and last residue. The D gene is left open where the match is weak. The size entry is marked missing in some rows and otherwise reads once, few, many or a size class.

V gene: TRBV20-1; D gene: TRBD2; J gene: TRBJ2-7; clone size: few; CDR3 DNA: TGCAGTGCTAGGGGACTAGCCTACGAGCAGTACTTC; CDR3 protein: CSARGLAYEQYF
V gene: TRBV7-7; D gene: .; J gene: TRBJ2-3; clone size: few; CDR3 DNA: TGTGCTAGCAGCTTAGGCCCCCCGGGAGCGATGGAAGGGCAGTATTTT; CDR3 protein: CASSLGPPGAMEGQYF
V gene: TRBV4-3; D gene: .; J gene: TRBJ2-1; clone size: many; CDR3 DNA: TGCGCCAGCAGCCGCCAGGGGATCTCCTACAATGAGCAGTTCTTC; CDR3 protein: CASSRQGISYNEQFF
V gene: TRBV29-1; D gene: TRBD2; J gene: TRBJ2-1; clone size: few; CDR3 DNA: TGCAGCGCTGGACTAGCGGGACTAAATGAGCAGTTCTTC; CDR3 protein: CSAGLAGLNEQFF
V gene: TRBV4-1; D gene: .; J gene: TRBJ1-5; clone size: few; CDR3 DNA: TGCGCCAGCAGCCAAACGTTCGGGGACAACAATCAGCCCCAGCATTTT; CDR3 protein: CASSQTFGDNNQPQHF
V gene: TRBV6-2/TRBV6-3; D gene: TRBD2; J gene: TRBJ2-5; clone size: .; CDR3 DNA: TGTGCCAGCAGCTCCCGGGGTAGCGGGAGGGAGACCCAGTACTTC; CDR3 protein: CASSSRGSGRETQYF
V gene: TRBV4-3; D gene: TRBD1; J gene: TRBJ1-2; clone size: many; CDR3 DNA: TGCGCCAGCAGCCAAGACTTAACAGGGGACCTTGGCTACACCTTC; CDR3 protein: CASSQDLTGDLGYTF
V gene: TRBV7-2; D gene: TRBD2; J gene: TRBJ2-1; clone size: .; CDR3 DNA: TGTGCCAGCAGCTTAGAGGGACTAGATATAAATGAGCAGTTCTTC; CDR3 protein: CASSLEGLDINEQFF
V gene: TRBV4-2; D gene: .; J gene: TRBJ2-7; clone size: .; CDR3 DNA: TGTGTTAGCAGCCAAGATCCTGTGGAAAGGAACGAGCAGTACTTC; CDR3 protein: CVSSQDPVERNEQYF
V gene: TRBV14; D gene: .; J gene: TRBJ1-3; clone size: few; CDR3 DNA: TGTGCCAGCAGCCGAGCCAGGGCTCCTGGAAACACCATATATTTT; CDR3 protein: CASSRARAPGNTIYF
V gene: TRBV7-6; D gene: .; J gene: TRBJ1-5; clone size: .; CDR3 DNA: TGTGCCAGCAGCCTCGGGGGTTCTGGGGGTCAGCCCCAGCATTTT; CDR3 protein: CASSLGGSGGQPQHF
V gene: TRBV6-6; D gene: .; J gene: TRBJ2-7; clone size: .; CDR3 DNA: TGTGCCAGCAGTTACTCCGGGGCGGGGTGGGAGCAGTACTTC; CDR3 protein: CASSYSGAGWEQYF
V gene: TRBV7-2; D gene: TRBD1; J gene: TRBJ2-2; clone size: few; CDR3 DNA: TGTGCCAGCAGCTTGGGACAGGGGGGGCTAGGGGAGCTGTTTTTT; CDR3 protein: CASSLGQGGLGELFF
V gene: TRBV6-2/TRBV6-3; D gene: .; J gene: TRBJ2-7; clone size: .; CDR3 DNA: TGTGCCAGCAGTCGGTCAGGGCCCGTAGACGAGCGGTACTTC; CDR3 protein: CASSRSGPVDERYF
V gene: TRBV6-1; D gene: .; J gene: TRBJ1-1; clone size: many; CDR3 DNA: TGTGCCAGCAGTAGGTACAGCGGCACTGAAGCTTTCTTT; CDR3 protein: CASSRYSGTEAFF
V gene: TRBV7-2; D gene: .; J gene: TRBJ1-1; clone size: .; CDR3 DNA: TGTGCCAGCAGCAGAACGAGGGGGGAGACTGAAGCTTTCTTT; CDR3 protein: CASSRTRGETEAFF
V gene: TRBV6-1; D gene: .; J gene: TRBJ1-2; clone size: .; CDR3 DNA: TGTGCCAGCAGAGAAGCCGGGACACCTAACTATGGCTACGCCTTC; CDR3 protein: CASREAGTPNYGYAF
V gene: TRBV28; D gene: TRBD2; J gene: TRBJ2-3; clone size: few; CDR3 DNA: TGTGCCAGCACCCAACGCAGGGTGACTAGCACAGGTACGCAGTATTTT; CDR3 protein: CASTQRRVTSTGTQYF
V gene: TRBV5-1; D gene: .; J gene: TRBJ2-7; clone size: .; CDR3 DNA: TGCGCCAGCAGCTTGGCCAGGCAGTACGAGCAGTACTTC; CDR3 protein: CASSLARQYEQYF
V gene: TRBV4-2; D gene: .; J gene: TRBJ1-2; clone size: .; CDR3 DNA: TGTGCCAGCAGCCAAGAACGGAAAGGGGGTTATGGCTACACCTTC; CDR3 protein: CASSQERKGGYGYTF
V gene: TRBV10-3; D gene: .; J gene: TRBJ1-1; clone size: .; CDR3 DNA: TGTGCCATCAGTGAGCGGGGGTCTGGAGTCACTGAAGCTTTCTTT; CDR3 protein: CAISERGSGVTEAFF
V gene: TRBV18; D gene: TRBD1; J gene: TRBJ2-1; clone size: .; CDR3 DNA: TGTGCCAGCTCACTTGGACAGGGTGGGATGAATGAGCAGTTCTTC; CDR3 protein: CASSLGQGGMNEQFF
V gene: TRBV7-3; D gene: .; J gene: TRBJ2-2; clone size: .; CDR3 DNA: TGTGCCAGCAGCTTGGAACCCACAGGGGAGCTGTTTTTT; CDR3 protein: CASSLEPTGELFF
V gene: TRBV5-1; D gene: .; J gene: TRBJ2-3; clone size: .; CDR3 DNA: TGCGCCAGCAGCTTGATCCCTGTAACGCAGTATTTT; CDR3 protein: CASSLIPVTQYF
V gene: TRBV27; D gene: .; J gene: TRBJ2-7; clone size: .; CDR3 DNA: TGTGCCAGCGCCCCGGAAAAAGGCTTTACCTACGAGCAGTACTTC; CDR3 protein: CASAPEKGFTYEQYF
V gene: TRBV2; D gene: .; J gene: TRBJ2-7; clone size: .; CDR3 DNA: TGTGCCAGCAGTGATAATTGGAAAGGGGGTACCGAGCAGTACTTC; CDR3 protein: CASSDNWKGGTEQYF
V gene: TRBV3-1; D gene: .; J gene: TRBJ2-1; clone size: .; CDR3 DNA: TGTGCCAGCAGCCAGTCCTTAACCGGTCCCGACGGGCAGTTCTTC; CDR3 protein: CASSQSLTGPDGQFF
V gene: TRBV7-9; D gene: .; J gene: TRBJ2-7; clone size: .; CDR3 DNA: TGTGCCAGCAGCGTAACCTGGACGGGGCGCGAGCAGTACTTC; CDR3 protein: CASSVTWTGREQYF
V gene: TRBV6-2/TRBV6-3; D gene: .; J gene: TRBJ2-5; clone size: .; CDR3 DNA: TGTGCCAGCAGTCACGGGGTAGGCGGGGTCACGGAGACCCAGTACTTC; CDR3 protein: CASSHGVGGVTETQYF
V gene: TRBV7-3; D gene: TRBD1; J gene: TRBJ1-2; clone size: .; CDR3 DNA: TGTGCCAGCAGCGCCACAGGGGGGGGTGGCTACACCTTC; CDR3 protein: CASSATGGGGYTF
V gene: TRBV28; D gene: .; J gene: TRBJ2-7; clone size: few; CDR3 DNA: TGTGCCAGCAGTCCCAGAATAGGGAAGGGCCACGAGCAGTACTTC; CDR3 protein: CASSPRIGKGHEQYF
V gene: TRBV6-1; D gene: .; J gene: TRBJ1-1; clone size: many; CDR3 DNA: TGTGCCAGCAGCCGGGACCCCTGGATGTCGTACACTGAAGCTTTCTTT; CDR3 protein: CASSRDPWMSYTEAFF
V gene: TRBV27; D gene: TRBD2; J gene: TRBJ2-1; clone size: few; CDR3 DNA: TGTGCCAGCAGTGAGGAGCTAGCGGGGGGGAATGAGCAGTTCTTC; CDR3 protein: CASSEELAGGNEQFF
V gene: TRBV20-1; D gene: TRBD1; J gene: TRBJ2-1; clone size: many; CDR3 DNA: TGCAGTGCTAGAGATCCCGTCTTGACAGGGAATGAGCAGTTCTTC; CDR3 protein: CSARDPVLTGNEQFF
V gene: TRBV19; D gene: .; J gene: TRBJ2-3; clone size: .; CDR3 DNA: TGTGCCAGTAAAGTACAGGACGGTCGGGATACGCAGTATTTT; CDR3 protein: CASKVQDGRDTQYF
V gene: TRBV20-1; D gene: TRBD1; J gene: TRBJ1-1; clone size: .; CDR3 DNA: TGCAGTGCTAGAGCCCCGGGACAGGGCCACACTGAAGCTTTCTTT; CDR3 protein: CSARAPGQGHTEAFF
V gene: TRBV15; D gene: .; J gene: TRBJ2-7; clone size: .; CDR3 DNA: TGTGCCACCAGCAGAGATCCGGGTTTCGAGAAGTACTTC; CDR3 protein: CATSRDPGFEKYF
V gene: TRBV20-1; D gene: .; J gene: TRBJ2-3; clone size: .; CDR3 DNA: TGCAGTGCTAGAGCGGGCGCTGTTACGCAGTATTTT; CDR3 protein: CSARAGAVTQYF
V gene: TRBV12-3/TRBV12-4; D gene: TRBD1; J gene: TRBJ1-1; clone size: .; CDR3 DNA: TGTGCCACGGGACAGGGGTACACTGAAGCTTTCTTT; CDR3 protein: CATGQGYTEAFF
V gene: TRBV27; D gene: TRBD1; J gene: TRBJ1-2; clone size: many; CDR3 DNA: TGTGCCAGCAGTTCACCCGGACAGGGGGCAGATGGCTACACCTTC; CDR3 protein: CASSSPGQGADGYTF
V gene: TRBV6-2/TRBV6-3; D gene: .; J gene: TRBJ2-1; clone size: .; CDR3 DNA: TGTGCCAGCAGTTACAAGAGGAGCTCCTACAATGAGCAGTTCTTC; CDR3 protein: CASSYKRSSYNEQFF
V gene: TRBV2; D gene: .; J gene: TRBJ2-7; clone size: .; CDR3 DNA: TGTGCCACTGGGGGGCTGCCTGAGAACGAGCAGTACTTC; CDR3 protein: CATGGLPENEQYF
V gene: TRBV20-1; D gene: TRBD2; J gene: TRBJ2-1; clone size: few; CDR3 DNA: TGCAGTGCGGTACTAGCGGTGAACTACAATGAGCAGTTCTTC; CDR3 protein: CSAVLAVNYNEQFF
V gene: TRBV6-2/TRBV6-3; D gene: .; J gene: TRBJ2-7; clone size: .; CDR3 DNA: TGTGCCAGCAGGGGTGCCAGGGGCTCCTACGAGCAGTACTTC; CDR3 protein: CASRGARGSYEQYF
V gene: TRBV20-1; D gene: TRBD2; J gene: TRBJ2-7; clone size: many; CDR3 DNA: TGCAGTGCTATAGCGGGAAACTACTACGAGCAGTACTTC; CDR3 protein: CSAIAGNYYEQYF
V gene: TRBV20-1; D gene: .; J gene: TRBJ1-6; clone size: few; CDR3 DNA: TGCAGTGCTAGGGTCCCGGGAGAGGATTCACCCCTCCACTTT; CDR3 protein: CSARVPGEDSPLHF
V gene: TRBV6-1; D gene: .; J gene: TRBJ1-5; clone size: many; CDR3 DNA: TGTGCCAGCAGGACGTGGCAGCGCAATCAGCCCCAGCATTTT; CDR3 protein: CASRTWQRNQPQHF
V gene: TRBV4-2; D gene: .; J gene: TRBJ2-5; clone size: .; CDR3 DNA: TGTGCCAGCAGCCAAGCCTTGACCCCGATGGGCCAAGAGACCCAGTACTTC; CDR3 protein: CASSQALTPMGQETQYF
V gene: TRBV11-2; D gene: .; J gene: TRBJ2-3; clone size: many; CDR3 DNA: TGTGCCAGCAGCTTACGGTCCCAAGGAGATACGCAGTATTTT; CDR3 protein: CASSLRSQGDTQYF
V gene: TRBV7-6; D gene: .; J gene: TRBJ1-1; clone size: .; CDR3 DNA: TGTGCCAGCAGCTCCTTAAACAGGGAGGGGACATTGAACACTGAAGCTTTCTTT; CDR3 protein: CASSSLNREGTLNTEAFF
V gene: TRBV20-1; D gene: .; J gene: TRBJ1-5; clone size: .; CDR3 DNA: TGCAGTGCTAGAGTAGGGACTAGCGGGAGGGGTGATACGCAGCATTTT; CDR3 protein: CSARVGTSGRGDTQHF
V gene: TRBV20-1; D gene: .; J gene: TRBJ2-7; clone size: .; CDR3 DNA: TGCAGTGCTAGAGTTGGAAGCGAACTCAGCGAGCAGTACTTC; CDR3 protein: CSARVGSELSEQYF
V gene: TRBV15; D gene: TRBD2; J gene: TRBJ2-7; clone size: few; CDR3 DNA: TGTGCCACCAGCAGAGCCCCCGGGGCTAGCGGGACCTACGAGCAGTACTTC; CDR3 protein: CATSRAPGASGTYEQYF
V gene: TRBV5-6; D gene: .; J gene: TRBJ2-7; clone size: once; CDR3 DNA: TGTGCCAGCAGCTTGGCCAGCAACTACGAGCAGTACTTC; CDR3 protein: CASSLASNYEQYF
V gene: TRBV5-1; D gene: TRBD2; J gene: TRBJ2-7; clone size: .; CDR3 DNA: TGCGCCAGCAGCTTGGGACTAGCGGGAGGGCACGAGCAGTACTTC; CDR3 protein: CASSLGLAGGHEQYF
V gene: TRBV6-1; D gene: .; J gene: TRBJ2-5; clone size: .; CDR3 DNA: TGTGCCAGCAGTCCCCTCCGGACAAGAATCCGAGAGACCCAGTACTTC; CDR3 protein: CASSPLRTRIRETQYF
V gene: TRBV27; D gene: .; J gene: TRBJ2-2; clone size: few; CDR3 DNA: TGTGCCAGCAGTCCCCATGGGGGCGGGGAGCTGTTTTTT; CDR3 protein: CASSPHGGGELFF
V gene: TRBV4-1; D gene: TRBD2; J gene: TRBJ2-2; clone size: .; CDR3 DNA: TGCGCCAGCAGCCAAGATCGCGGGAGTGGGAGCCACACCGGGGAGCTGTTTTTT; CDR3 protein: CASSQDRGSGSHTGELFF
V gene: TRBV28; D gene: .; J gene: TRBJ2-7; clone size: .; CDR3 DNA: TGTGCCAGCAGTTTCGTCGGCGGGACACCAAATGAGAATAACTACGAGCAGTACTTC; CDR3 protein: CASSFVGGTPNENNYEQYF
V gene: TRBV7-2; D gene: TRBD1; J gene: TRBJ1-5; clone size: few; CDR3 DNA: TGTGCCAGCAGCACCAGACAGGGAGGGAATCAGCCCCAGCATTTT; CDR3 protein: CASSTRQGGNQPQHF